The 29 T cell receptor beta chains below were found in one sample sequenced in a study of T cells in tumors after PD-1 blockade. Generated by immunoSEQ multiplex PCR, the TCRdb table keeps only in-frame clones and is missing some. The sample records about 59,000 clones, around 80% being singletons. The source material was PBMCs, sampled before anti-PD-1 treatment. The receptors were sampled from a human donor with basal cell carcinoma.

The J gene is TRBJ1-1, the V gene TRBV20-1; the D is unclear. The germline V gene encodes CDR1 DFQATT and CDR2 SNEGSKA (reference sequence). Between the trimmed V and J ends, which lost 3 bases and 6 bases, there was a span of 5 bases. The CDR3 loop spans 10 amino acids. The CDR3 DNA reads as TGCAGTGCTAGGATCTCTGAAGCTTTCTTT. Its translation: CSARISEAFF.

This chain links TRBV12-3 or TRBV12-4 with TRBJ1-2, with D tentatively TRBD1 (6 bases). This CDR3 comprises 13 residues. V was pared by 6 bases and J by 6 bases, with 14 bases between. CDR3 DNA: TGTGCCAGCAGCTACAGGGAGTTCGATGGCTACACCTTC. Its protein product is CASSYREFDGYTF.

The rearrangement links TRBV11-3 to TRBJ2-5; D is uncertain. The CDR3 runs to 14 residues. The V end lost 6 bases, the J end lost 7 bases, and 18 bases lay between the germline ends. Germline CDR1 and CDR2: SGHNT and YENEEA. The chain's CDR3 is CASSLTSSMRTQYF. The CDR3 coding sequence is TGTGCCAGCAGTTTGACTTCGTCGATGCGGACCCAGTACTTC.

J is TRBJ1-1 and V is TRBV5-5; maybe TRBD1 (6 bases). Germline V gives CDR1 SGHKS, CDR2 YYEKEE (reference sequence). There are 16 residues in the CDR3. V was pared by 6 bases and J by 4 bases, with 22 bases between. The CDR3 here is CASTDRVWGLGTEAFF. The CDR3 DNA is TGTGCCAGCACCGACCGTGTATGGGGGCTTGGCACTGAAGCTTTCTTT. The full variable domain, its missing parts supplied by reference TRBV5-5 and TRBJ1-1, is DAGVTQSPTHLIKTRGQQVTLRCSPISGHKSVSWYQQVLGQGPQFIFQYYEKEERGRGNFPDRFSARQFPNYSSELNVNALLLGDSALYLCASTDRVWGLGTEAFFGQGTRLTVV.

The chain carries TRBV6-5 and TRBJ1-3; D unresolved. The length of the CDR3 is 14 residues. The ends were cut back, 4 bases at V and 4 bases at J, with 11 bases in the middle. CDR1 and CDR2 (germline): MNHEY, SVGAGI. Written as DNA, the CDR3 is TGTGCCAGCAGTTCCCCAACGGGAGGAAACACCATATATTTT. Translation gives CASSSPTGGNTIYF.

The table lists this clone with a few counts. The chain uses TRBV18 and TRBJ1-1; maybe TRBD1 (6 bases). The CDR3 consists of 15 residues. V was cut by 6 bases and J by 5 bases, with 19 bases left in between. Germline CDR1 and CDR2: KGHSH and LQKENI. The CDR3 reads CASSLDLGGGTEAFF. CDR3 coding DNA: TGTGCCAGCTCGCTTGACTTAGGGGGTGGGACTGAAGCTTTCTTT.

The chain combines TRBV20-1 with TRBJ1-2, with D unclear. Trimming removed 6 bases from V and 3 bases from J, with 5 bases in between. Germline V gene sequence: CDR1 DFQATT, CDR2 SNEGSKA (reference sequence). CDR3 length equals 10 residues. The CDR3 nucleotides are TGCAGTGCGGGGTACTATGGCTACACCTTC. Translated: CSAGYYGYTF.

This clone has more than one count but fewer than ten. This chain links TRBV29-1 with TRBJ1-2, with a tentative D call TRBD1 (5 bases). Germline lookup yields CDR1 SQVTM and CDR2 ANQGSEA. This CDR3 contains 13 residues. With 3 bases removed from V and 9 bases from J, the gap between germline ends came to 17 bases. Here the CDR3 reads CSVEDLGGTSYTF. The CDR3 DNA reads TGCAGCGTTGAGGATCTGGGGGGTACAAGCTACACCTTC. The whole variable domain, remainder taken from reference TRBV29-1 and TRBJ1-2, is SAVISQKPSRDICQRGTSLTIQCQVDSQVTMMFWYRQQPGQSLTLIATANQGSEATYESGFVIDKFPISRPNLTFSTLTVSNMSPEDSSIYLCSVEDLGGTSYTFGSGTRLTVV.

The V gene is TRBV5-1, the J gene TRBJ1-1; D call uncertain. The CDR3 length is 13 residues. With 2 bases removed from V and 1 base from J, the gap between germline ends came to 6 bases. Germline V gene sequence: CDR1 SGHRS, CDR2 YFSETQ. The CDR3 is CASSFGPNTEAFF. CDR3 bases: TGCGCCAGCAGCTTCGGACCGAACACTGAAGCTTTCTTT.

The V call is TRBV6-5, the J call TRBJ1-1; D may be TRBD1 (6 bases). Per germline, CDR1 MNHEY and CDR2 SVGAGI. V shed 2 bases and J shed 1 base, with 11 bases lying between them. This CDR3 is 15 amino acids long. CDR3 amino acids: CASSYPGQSNTEAFF. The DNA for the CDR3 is TGTGCCAGCAGTTACCCGGGACAATCGAACACTGAAGCTTTCTTT.

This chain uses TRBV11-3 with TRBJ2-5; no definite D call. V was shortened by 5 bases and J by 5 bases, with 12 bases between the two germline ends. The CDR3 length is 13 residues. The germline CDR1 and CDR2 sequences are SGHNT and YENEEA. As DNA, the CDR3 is TGTGCCAGCAGCCCCGTAGTCCTGGAGACCCAGTACTTC. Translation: CASSPVVLETQYF.

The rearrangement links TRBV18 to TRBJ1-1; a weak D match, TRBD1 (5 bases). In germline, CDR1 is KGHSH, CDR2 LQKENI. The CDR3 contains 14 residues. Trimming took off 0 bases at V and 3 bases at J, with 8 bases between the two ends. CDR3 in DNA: TGTGCCAGCTCACCACCGGTGGGGGACACTGAAGCTTTCTTT. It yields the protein CASSPPVGDTEAFF. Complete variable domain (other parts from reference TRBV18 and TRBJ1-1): NAGVMQNPRHLVRRRGQEARLRCSPMKGHSHVYWYRQLPEEGLKFMVYLQKENIIDESGMPKERFSAEFPKEGPSILRIQQVVRGDSAAYFCASSPPVGDTEAFFGQGTRLTVV.

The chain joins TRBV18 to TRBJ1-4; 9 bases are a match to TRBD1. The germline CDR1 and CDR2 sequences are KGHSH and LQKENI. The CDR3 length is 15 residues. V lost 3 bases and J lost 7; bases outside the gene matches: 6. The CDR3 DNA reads TGTGCCAGCTCACCCGACAGGGGGTATAGTGAAAAACTGTTTTTT. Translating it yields CASSPDRGYSEKLFF.

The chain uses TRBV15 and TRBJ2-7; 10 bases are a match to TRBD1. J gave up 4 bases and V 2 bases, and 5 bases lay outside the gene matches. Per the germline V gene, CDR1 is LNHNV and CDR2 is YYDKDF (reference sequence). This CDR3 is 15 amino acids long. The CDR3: CATSRTGTGVYEQYF. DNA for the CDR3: TGTGCCACCAGCAGAACCGGGACAGGGGTATACGAGCAGTACTTC. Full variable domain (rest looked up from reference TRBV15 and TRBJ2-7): DAMVIQNPRYQVTQFGKPVTLSCSQTLNHNVMYWYQQKSSQAPKLLFHYYDKDFNNEADTPDNFQSRRPNTSFCFLDIRSPGLGDTAMYLCATSRTGTGVYEQYFGPGTRLTVT.

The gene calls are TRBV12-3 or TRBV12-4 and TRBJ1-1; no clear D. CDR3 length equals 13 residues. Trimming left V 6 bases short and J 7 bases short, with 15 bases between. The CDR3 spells CASRLEGGIEAFF. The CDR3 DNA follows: TGTGCCAGCAGACTGGAGGGCGGGATTGAAGCTTTCTTT.

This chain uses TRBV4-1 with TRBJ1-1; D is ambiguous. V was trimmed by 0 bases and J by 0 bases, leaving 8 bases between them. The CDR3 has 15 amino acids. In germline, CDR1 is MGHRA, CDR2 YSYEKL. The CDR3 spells CASSQDRSMNTEAFF. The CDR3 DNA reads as TGCGCCAGCAGCCAAGATCGGTCCATGAACACTGAAGCTTTCTTT.

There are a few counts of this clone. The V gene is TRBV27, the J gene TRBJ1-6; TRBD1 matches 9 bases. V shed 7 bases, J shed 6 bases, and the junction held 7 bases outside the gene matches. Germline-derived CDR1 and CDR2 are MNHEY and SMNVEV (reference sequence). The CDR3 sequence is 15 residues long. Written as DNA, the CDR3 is TGTGCCAGCACCAGAACAGGGGGCTCTAATTCACCCCTCCACTTT. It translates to CASTRTGGSNSPLHF.

The CDR3 DNA sequence: TGTGCCAGCAGCCAAGATAGGGGTGTGGCCTATGGCTACACCTTC. This codes for CASSQDRGVAYGYTF. This sequence joins TRBV3-1 (or the pseudogene TRBV3-2) and TRBJ1-2; D might be TRBD1 (5 bases). Trimming pared 0 bases from V and 4 bases from J, leaving 12 bases between. This CDR3 has 15 residues. The germline V gene has CDR1 LGHDT and CDR2 YNNKEL (reference sequence).

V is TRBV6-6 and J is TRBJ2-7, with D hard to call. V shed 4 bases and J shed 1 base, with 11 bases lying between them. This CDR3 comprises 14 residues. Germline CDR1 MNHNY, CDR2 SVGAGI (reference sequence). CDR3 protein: CASSSGLGSYEQYF. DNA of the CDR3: TGTGCCAGCAGTTCTGGCTTGGGATCCTACGAGCAGTACTTC.

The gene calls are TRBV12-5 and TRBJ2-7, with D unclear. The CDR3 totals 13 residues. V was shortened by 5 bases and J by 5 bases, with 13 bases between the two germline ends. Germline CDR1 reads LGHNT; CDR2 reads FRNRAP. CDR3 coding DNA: TGTGCTAGTGGTCCCAATTTGGCCCACGAGCAGTACTTC. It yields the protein CASGPNLAHEQYF.

The CDR3 spells CASLGLGFPGELFF. CDR3 DNA sequence: TGTGCCAGCCTCGGGTTGGGGTTTCCCGGGGAGCTGTTTTTT. The V gene is TRBV2, the J gene TRBJ2-2; D is undetermined. V lost 8 bases and J 6 bases, leaving 16 bases between the germline ends. Looked up from germline, CDR1 is SNHLY and CDR2 is FYNNEI. The CDR3 totals 14 residues.

CDR3 region: CASSAGLAGGGTDTQYF. CDR3 nucleotides: TGTGCCAGCAGCGCCGGACTAGCGGGGGGCGGTACAGATACGCAGTATTTT. V and J are TRBV9 and TRBJ2-3; TRBD2 matches 14 bases. From germline, CDR1 is SGDLS and CDR2 YYNGEE. This CDR3 is 17 amino acids long. The trim removed 3 bases at V and 3 bases at J, leaving 6 bases unmatched.

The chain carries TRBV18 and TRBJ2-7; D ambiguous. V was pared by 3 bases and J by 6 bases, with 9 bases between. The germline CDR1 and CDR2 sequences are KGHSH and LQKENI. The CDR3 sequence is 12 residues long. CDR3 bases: TGTGCCAGCTCACCCCATGACCCCGAGCAGTACTTC. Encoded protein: CASSPHDPEQYF.

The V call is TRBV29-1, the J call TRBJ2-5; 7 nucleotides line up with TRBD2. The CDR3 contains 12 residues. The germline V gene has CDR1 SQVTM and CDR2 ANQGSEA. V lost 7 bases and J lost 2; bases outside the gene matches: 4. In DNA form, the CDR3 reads TGCAGCGCAGGGACTATACAAGAGACCCAGTACTTC. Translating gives CSAGTIQETQYF.

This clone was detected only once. CDR3 sequence (DNA): TGTGCCAGCAGCCAAGTGGAAAGGCTATCAACTAATGAAAAACTGTTTTTT. Translating it yields CASSQVERLSTNEKLFF. The chain joins TRBV3-1 (or the pseudogene TRBV3-2) to TRBJ1-4, with no clear D. The CDR3 sequence is 17 residues long. V lost 1 base to trimming and J lost 0 bases, with 12 bases between them. Looked up from germline, CDR1 is LGHDT and CDR2 is YNNKEL (reference sequence).

The CDR3 reads CASSLEGGGRELNPPGYTF. The CDR3 region has the DNA TGTGCCAGCAGCTTAGAAGGGGGAGGTAGGGAACTTAATCCTCCTGGCTACACCTTC. The chain uses TRBV13 and TRBJ1-2; weak D call: TRBD1 (6 bases). The CDR3 length is 19 residues. Between the trimmed V and J ends, which lost 1 base and 7 bases, there was a span of 28 bases. CDR1 is PRHDT, CDR2 FYEKMQ, per germline (reference sequence). Drawing the rest from reference TRBV13 and TRBJ1-2, the complete variable domain is AAGVIQSPRHLIKEKRETATLKCYPIPRHDTVYWYQQGPGQDPQFLISFYEKMQSDKGSIPDRFSAQQFSDYHSELNMSSLELGDSALYFCASSLEGGGRELNPPGYTFGSGTRLTVV.

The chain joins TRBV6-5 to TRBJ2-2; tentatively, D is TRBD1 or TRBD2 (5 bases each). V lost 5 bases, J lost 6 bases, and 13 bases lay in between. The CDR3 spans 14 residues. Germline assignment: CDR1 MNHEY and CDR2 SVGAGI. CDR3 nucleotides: TGTGCCAGCAGTCCTGACAGAGGGCCCGGGGAGCTGTTTTTT. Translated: CASSPDRGPGELFF.

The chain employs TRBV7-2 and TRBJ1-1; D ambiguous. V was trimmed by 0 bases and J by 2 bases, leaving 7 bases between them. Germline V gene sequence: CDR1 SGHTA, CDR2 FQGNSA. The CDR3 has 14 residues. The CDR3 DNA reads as TGTGCCAGCAGCTTAGCGCAACGAAACACTGAAGCTTTCTTT. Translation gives CASSLAQRNTEAFF.

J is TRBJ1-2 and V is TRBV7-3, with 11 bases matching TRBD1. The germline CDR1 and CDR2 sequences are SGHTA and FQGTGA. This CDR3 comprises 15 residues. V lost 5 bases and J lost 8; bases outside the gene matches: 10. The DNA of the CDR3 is TGTGCCAGCAGCCTAAGCCGGGACAGGGGGGAAGGCTACACCTTC. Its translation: CASSLSRDRGEGYTF.